These T cell receptor beta chains were read from a single sample in a study of read filtering for tumor transcriptome and immune sequencing. TCRdb recomputed calls from the reads with MiXCR, one row per CDR3 protein. Here the sample spans more than 55,000 distinct CDR3 sequences, roughly 19% being singletons. The source material was a population of CD138-negative cells sorted from bone marrow. The receptors stem from a donor aged 40 or over with multiple myeloma. The CDR3 runs from the conserved cysteine through the conserved F or W. D genes are given only for firm matches. Expanded clones are given a class, and other clones once, few, many or no size at all.

>TRBV6-2/TRBV6-3|TRBJ2-3|many|TRBD2
TGTGCCAGCAGTTGGACTAGCGGGAGAGTCACAGATACGCAGTATTTT
CASSWTSGRVTDTQYF
>TRBV14|TRBJ1-1|-|-
TGTGCCAGCAGCCAATTGAACGTAACTGCAGCTTTCTTT
CASSQLNVTAAFF
>TRBV20-1|TRBJ2-5|many|TRBD1
TGCAGTGCTACTTCACCGGACAGGGTCCAAGAGACCCAGTACTTC
CSATSPDRVQETQYF
>TRBV14|TRBJ2-3|few|TRBD2
TGTGCCAGCAGCTACCCGCTGACTAGCGGGGGAAGCACAGATACGCAGTATTTT
CASSYPLTSGGSTDTQYF
>TRBV7-9|TRBJ2-7|few|TRBD2
TGTGCCAGCAGCTTAGGGGGCGCGACTAGCGGGGTCGAGTACTTC
CASSLGGATSGVEYF
>TRBV10-3|TRBJ2-1|many|-
TGTGCCATCAGTGAGTCGGTGCTAGGTGAGCAGTTCTTC
CAISESVLGEQFF
>TRBV7-2|TRBJ2-1|many|-
TGTGCCAGCAGCTCACCGGGATTCTACAATGAGCAGTTCTTC
CASSSPGFYNEQFF
>TRBV5-1|TRBJ1-5|many|-
TGCGCCAGCAGCTTGGACTCTTACAATCAGCCCCAGCATTTT
CASSLDSYNQPQHF
>TRBV19|TRBJ2-3|many|-
TGTGCCAGTAACCGGGAAGTAGCTGCAGATACGCAGTATTTT
CASNREVAADTQYF
>TRBV29-1|TRBJ2-3|many|-
TGCAGCGTTGTCGCGGATAGCACAGATACGCAGTATTTT
CSVVADSTDTQYF
>TRBV11-2|TRBJ2-1|-|-
TGTGCCAGCAGCCCCCCGGGGTACGAGCAGTTCTTC
CASSPPGYEQFF
>TRBV7-9|TRBJ1-2|many|-
TGTGCCAGCAGCTTCCCGGACTTCTATGGCTACACCTTC
CASSFPDFYGYTF
>TRBV12-3/TRBV12-4|TRBJ2-7|many|-
TGTGCCAGCAGTTTAGCGCCTAGCGAGCAGTACTTC
CASSLAPSEQYF
>TRBV5-1|TRBJ2-1|many|-
TGCGCCAGCAGCTTCGGACTCCTATCGAAAAGGTCCTACAATGAGCAGTTCTTC
CASSFGLLSKRSYNEQFF